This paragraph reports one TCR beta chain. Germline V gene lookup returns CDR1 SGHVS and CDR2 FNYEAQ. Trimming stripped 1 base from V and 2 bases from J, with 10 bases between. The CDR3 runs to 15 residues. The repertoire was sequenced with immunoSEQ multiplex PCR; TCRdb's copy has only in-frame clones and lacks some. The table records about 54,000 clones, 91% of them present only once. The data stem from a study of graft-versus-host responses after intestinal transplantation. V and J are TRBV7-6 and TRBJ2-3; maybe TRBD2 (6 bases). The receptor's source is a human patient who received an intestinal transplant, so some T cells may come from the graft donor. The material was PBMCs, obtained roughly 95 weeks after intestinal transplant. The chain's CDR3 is CASSLGVLATDTQYF. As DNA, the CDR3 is TGTGCCAGCAGCTTAGGCGTACTAGCCACAGATACGCAGTATTTT.